This is a list of T cell receptor beta chains from one sample in a study of T cells in localized non-small cell lung cancer. Assay used: immunoSEQ multiplex PCR; TCRdb lists only in-frame clones, some missing. The sample lists about 33,000 clones, around 86% occurring once. The material sequenced was peripheral blood, taken before any cancer treatment. These receptor sequences come from a male donor at least 60 years old with stage III lung adenocarcinoma. CDR3s include the opening cysteine and the closing phenylalanine or tryptophan. A D gene is named only where the DNA matches it firmly. Clone size is given for some rows only: seen once, a few or many times, or a class if the clone is expanded.

>NA|TRBJ2-5|TRBV5-6|NA
TGTGCCAGCAGCTTCCGGGGCGAGCCTTACTTC
CASSFRGEPYF
>NA|TRBJ1-1|TRBV5-1|NA
TGCGCCAGCAGCTTGAATTCGTGGTCCCTGAGGACCGAAGCTTTCTTT
CASSLNSWSLRTEAFF
>NA|TRBJ1-5|TRBV2|few
TGTGCCAGCAGTGGAGTCAGGGATCAGCCCCAGCATTTT
CASSGVRDQPQHF
>TRBD1|TRBJ1-6|TRBV18|NA
TGTGCCACCACAGGGGAGAGAAGTTCACCCCTCCACTTT
CATTGERSSPLHF
>NA|TRBJ2-7|TRBV28|NA
TGTGCCAGCAGGCCCGGCGGGGGCTCAAGGCCCTCTAAGGAGCAGTACTTC
CASRPGGGSRPSKEQYF
>TRBD1|TRBJ1-5|TRBV7-6|once
TGTGCCAGCAGCTTAGCCGGGACAGGGCGCGGGAGCCAGCCCCAGCATTTT
CASSLAGTGRGSQPQHF
>TRBD1|TRBJ1-2|TRBV7-9|NA
TGTGCCAGCAGCTTCTTATACCGGGACAGTTATGGCTACACCTTC
CASSFLYRDSYGYTF
>NA|TRBJ2-6|TRBV2|NA
TGTGCCAGCAGCTCCTCCCAGGTAGCTGGGGCCAACGTCCTGACTTTC
CASSSSQVAGANVLTF
>NA|TRBJ1-3|TRBV7-9|few
TGTGCCAGCAGCTTAAGGCAGGCGAACACCATATATTTT
CASSLRQANTIYF
>NA|TRBJ1-4|TRBV9|NA
TGTGCCAGCAGCGTAGGAACACTAACTAATGAAAAACTGTTTTTT
CASSVGTLTNEKLFF
>TRBD2|TRBJ2-5|TRBV5-1|NA
TGCGCCAGCAGAGCCGGGACTAGCGGGGGGGACCAAGAGACCCAGTACTTC
CASRAGTSGGDQETQYF
>TRBD1|TRBJ2-7|TRBV10-3|NA
TGTGCCATCGGAGGACAGGGGTCGTCAGAGCAGTACTTC
CAIGGQGSSEQYF
>NA|TRBJ2-3|TRBV10-3|NA
TGTGCCGCCGCGGCACATGAACTCACAGATACGCAGTATTTT
CAAAAHELTDTQYF
>NA|TRBJ1-1|TRBV7-3|NA
TGTGCCAGCAGCTTAGGGGAGGCCTGGGCTGAAGCTTTCTTT
CASSLGEAWAEAFF
>NA|TRBJ1-2|TRBV29-1|NA
TGCAGCGTGGGGGAGCCTCCGAGCTACACCTTC
CSVGEPPSYTF
>TRBD2|TRBJ2-1|TRBV4-2|NA
TGTGCCAGCAGGGGACTAGCGGGGGAGTACAATGAGCAGTTCTTC
CASRGLAGEYNEQFF
>TRBD2|TRBJ2-5|TRBV6-6|NA
TGTGCCAGCAGTTACACCCCTCGGAGCGGGAAGCAGACCCAGTACTTC
CASSYTPRSGKQTQYF
>NA|TRBJ2-7|TRBV28|NA
TGTGCCAGCAGTTTAAGGGCGCCCCGCCACGAGCAGTACTTC
CASSLRAPRHEQYF
>NA|TRBJ1-2|TRBV18|NA
TGTGCCAGCTCACCAGAGACGAGGGGCGAGAACTATGGCTACACCTTC
CASSPETRGENYGYTF
>NA|TRBJ1-1|TRBV7-9|once
TGTGCCAGCAGCTTAGCAGGGACGGTGAACACTGAAGCTTTCTTT
CASSLAGTVNTEAFF
>TRBD1|TRBJ2-6|TRBV15|NA
TGTGCCACCAGCAGTCGGGACAGGGGATTCTCTGGGGCCAACGTCCTGACTTTC
CATSSRDRGFSGANVLTF
>TRBD1|TRBJ2-3|TRBV5-8|NA
TGTGCCAGTTCCTCCGGGACAGGGACGACTCCTAGCACAGATACGCAGTATTTT
CASSSGTGTTPSTDTQYF
>NA|TRBJ1-1|TRBV2|NA
TGTGCCAGCAGGACCTTGAACACTGAAGCTTTCTTT
CASRTLNTEAFF
>TRBD2|TRBJ2-3|TRBV7-9|NA
TGTGCCAGCAGCTTAGGGCACCCCGGACTAGCGGGAGCAGATACGCAGTATTTT
CASSLGHPGLAGADTQYF
>TRBD1|TRBJ1-1|TRBV19|NA
TGTGCCAGTGGACAGGGATTGAACACTGAAGCTTTCTTT
CASGQGLNTEAFF
>NA|TRBJ1-6|TRBV2|once
TGTGCCAGCAACCTTAATTCACCCCTCCACTTT
CASNLNSPLHF
>NA|TRBJ2-5|TRBV19|NA
TGTGCCAGTAGTATAGGGGTTTTAGAGACCCAGTACTTC
CASSIGVLETQYF
>TRBD2|TRBJ2-7|TRBV5-3|NA
TGTGCCAGAAGCCAAGCGGGACTAGCGGGATGTTTCCACGAGCAGTACTTC
CARSQAGLAGCFHEQYF
>NA|TRBJ1-4|TRBV4-1|NA
TGCGCCAGCAGCTTGGACACAACTAATGAAAAACTGTTTTTT
CASSLDTTNEKLFF
>NA|TRBJ2-1|TRBV6-4|once
TGTGCCAGCAGTGAAAATGGAGGGGGCGCCTACAATGAGCAGTTCTTC
CASSENGGGAYNEQFF
>NA|TRBJ2-1|TRBV18|NA
TGTGCCAGCTCACCACGGACGGGGAGCTCCTACAATGAGCAGTTCTTC
CASSPRTGSSYNEQFF
>NA|TRBJ2-2|TRBV7-6|NA
TGTGCCAGCAGCCTGAGCGGGACCGGGGAGCTGTTTTTT
CASSLSGTGELFF
>TRBD1|TRBJ1-4|TRBV7-8|NA
TGTGCCAGCAGCAAGGGGACAGGTGGGCTGATAGGTGAAAAACTGTTTTTT
CASSKGTGGLIGEKLFF
>TRBD2|TRBJ2-1|TRBV4-1|NA
TGCGCCAGCAGCCCGAGCTCCGGGACTAGCACCACCCATGAGCAGTTCTTC
CASSPSSGTSTTHEQFF
>NA|TRBJ2-2|TRBV9|NA
TGTGCCAGCAGTTCCGCTCAGGGGACCACCGGGGAGCTGTTTTTT
CASSSAQGTTGELFF
>NA|TRBJ2-5|TRBV18|few
TGTGCCAGCTCACCAAAATTCAAAGAGACCCAGTACTTC
CASSPKFKETQYF
>NA|TRBJ2-2|TRBV25-1|NA
TGTGCCAGCAGTGGCAGGGTCTTAGGCACCGGGGAGCTGTTTTTT
CASSGRVLGTGELFF
>NA|TRBJ2-1|TRBV29-1|NA
TGCAGCGCCGGCAGGAGCTCCTACAATGAGCAGTTCTTC
CSAGRSSYNEQFF
>NA|TRBJ2-1|TRBV19|NA
TGTGCCAGTAGTCAGACCCTCCTAGCGACTGAGCAGTTCTTC
CASSQTLLATEQFF
>TRBD2|TRBJ2-1|TRBV2|NA
TGTGCCAGCAGTGGAGTGGGGACTAGCTACCCCGATGAGCAGTTCTTC
CASSGVGTSYPDEQFF
>TRBD2|TRBJ2-1|TRBV7-2|NA
TGTGCCAGCAGCTTAGATTTAGCGGGAGTAAATGAGCAGTTCTTC
CASSLDLAGVNEQFF
>NA|TRBJ2-3|TRBV6-5|NA
TGTGCCAGCAGCCCGTCCCGGCCTGCAGATACGCAGTATTTT
CASSPSRPADTQYF
>NA|TRBJ1-1|TRBV9|NA
TGTGCCAGCAGCTCAGGGCCCATGAACACTGAAGCTTTCTTT
CASSSGPMNTEAFF
>NA|TRBJ1-6|TRBV27|NA
TGTGCCAGCAGTAAGGACCCCCGAGGAAATTCACCCCTCCACTTT
CASSKDPRGNSPLHF
>NA|TRBJ1-1|TRBV27|NA
TGTGCCAGCAGTTCCGTGAACACTGAAGCTTTCTTT
CASSSVNTEAFF
>NA|TRBJ1-1|TRBV7-9|NA
TGTGCCAGCAGCGCAGAGCACACTGAAGCTTTCTTT
CASSAEHTEAFF
>NA|TRBJ1-2|TRBV6-1|NA
TGTGCCAGCAGTGAAGAGGGGCAGGGGTTCTCGGGCTACACCTTC
CASSEEGQGFSGYTF
>NA|TRBJ2-5|TRBV27|NA
TGTGCCAGCAGATCCCAACAGCCAAGGGCAGGGGTTGAGACCCAGTACTTC
CASRSQQPRAGVETQYF
>NA|TRBJ1-1|TRBV5-1|few
TGCGCCAGCAGCTTGGACTATCAAGGGACTGAAGCTTTCTTT
CASSLDYQGTEAFF
>TRBD1|TRBJ1-2|TRBV25-1|NA
TGTGCCACCTCGGGTTGGCAGGGGGTTGAGGGCTACACCTTC
CATSGWQGVEGYTF